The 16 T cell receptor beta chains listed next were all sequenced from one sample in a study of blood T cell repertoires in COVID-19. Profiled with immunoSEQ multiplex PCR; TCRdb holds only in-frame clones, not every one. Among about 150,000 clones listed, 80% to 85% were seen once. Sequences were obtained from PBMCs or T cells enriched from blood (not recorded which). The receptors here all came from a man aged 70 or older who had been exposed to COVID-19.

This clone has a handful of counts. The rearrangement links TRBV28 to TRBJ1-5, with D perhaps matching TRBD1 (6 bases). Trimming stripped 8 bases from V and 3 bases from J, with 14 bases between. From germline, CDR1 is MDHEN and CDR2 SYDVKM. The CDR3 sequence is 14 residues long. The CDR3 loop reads CASGGGPPNQPQHF. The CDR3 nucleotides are TGTGCCAGCGGGGGGGGGCCCCCCAATCAGCCCCAGCATTTT.

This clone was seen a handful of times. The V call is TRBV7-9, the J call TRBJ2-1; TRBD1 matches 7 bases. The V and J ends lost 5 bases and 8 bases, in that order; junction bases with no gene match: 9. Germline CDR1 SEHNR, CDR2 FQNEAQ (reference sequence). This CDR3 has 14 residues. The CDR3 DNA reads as TGTGCCAGCAGCAATTACGACAGGGACCATGAGCAGTTCTTC. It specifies CASSNYDRDHEQFF.

The chain's CDR3 is CASSDSGTGGLYGYTF. In DNA, the CDR3 is TGTGCCAGTAGTGACTCCGGGACTGGGGGATTATATGGCTACACCTTC. The chain links TRBV19 to TRBJ1-2; TRBD1 is a possible D gene (5 bases). CDR1 and CDR2 (germline): LNHDA, SQIVND (reference sequence). Trimming left V 5 bases short and J 5 bases short, with 21 bases between. The length of the CDR3 is 16 residues.

CDR3: CASRRTGPSNQPQHF. The CDR3 DNA is TGTGCCAGCAGACGTACAGGGCCTAGCAATCAGCCCCAGCATTTT. V usage is TRBV28 and J usage is TRBJ1-5; tentative D call: TRBD1 (6 bases). Trimming took off 6 bases at V and 0 bases at J, with 12 bases between the two ends. This CDR3 region has 15 residues. Germline lookup yields CDR1 MDHEN and CDR2 SYDVKM.

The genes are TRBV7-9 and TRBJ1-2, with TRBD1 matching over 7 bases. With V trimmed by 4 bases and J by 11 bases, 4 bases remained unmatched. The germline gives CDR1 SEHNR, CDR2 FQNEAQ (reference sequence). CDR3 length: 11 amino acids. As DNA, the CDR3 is TGTGCCAGCAGCTCGGGACAGCCGTACACCTTC. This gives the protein CASSSGQPYTF.

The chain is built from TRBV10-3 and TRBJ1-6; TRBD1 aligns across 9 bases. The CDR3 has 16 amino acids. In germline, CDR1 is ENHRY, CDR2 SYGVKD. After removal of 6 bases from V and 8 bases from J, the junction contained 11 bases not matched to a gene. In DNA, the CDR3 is TGTGCCATCAGGGACCGGGACAGGGAAGCAGATTCACCCCTCCACTTT. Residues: CAIRDRDREADSPLHF.

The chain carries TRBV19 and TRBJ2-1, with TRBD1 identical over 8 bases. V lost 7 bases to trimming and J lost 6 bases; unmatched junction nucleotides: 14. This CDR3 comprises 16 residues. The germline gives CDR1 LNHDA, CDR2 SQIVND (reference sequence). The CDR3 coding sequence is TGTGCCAGTACTCTGACAGGGGAGCTACGTGGCAATGAGCAGTTCTTC. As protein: CASTLTGELRGNEQFF.

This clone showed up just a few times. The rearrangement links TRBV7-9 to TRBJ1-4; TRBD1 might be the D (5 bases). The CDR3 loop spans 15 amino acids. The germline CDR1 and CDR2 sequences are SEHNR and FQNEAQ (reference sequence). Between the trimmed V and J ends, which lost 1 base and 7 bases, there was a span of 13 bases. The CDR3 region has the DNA TGTGCCAGCAGCTTAGAATCGGGGGTCGGTGAAAAACTGTTTTTT. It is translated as CASSLESGVGEKLFF.

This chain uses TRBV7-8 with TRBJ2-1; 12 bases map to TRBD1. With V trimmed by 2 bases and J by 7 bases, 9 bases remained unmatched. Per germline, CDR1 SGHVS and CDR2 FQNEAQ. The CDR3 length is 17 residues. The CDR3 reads CASSLTLAGQGANEQFF. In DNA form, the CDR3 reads TGTGCCAGCAGCTTAACTTTGGCGGGACAGGGGGCGAATGAGCAGTTCTTC.

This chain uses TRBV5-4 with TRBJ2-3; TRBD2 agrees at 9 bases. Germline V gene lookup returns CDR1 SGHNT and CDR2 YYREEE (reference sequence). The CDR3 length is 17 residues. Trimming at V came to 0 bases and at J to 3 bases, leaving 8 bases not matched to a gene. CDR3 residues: CASSLGLAALRTDTQYF. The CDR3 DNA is TGTGCCAGCAGCTTGGGACTAGCGGCCCTTAGAACAGATACGCAGTATTTT.

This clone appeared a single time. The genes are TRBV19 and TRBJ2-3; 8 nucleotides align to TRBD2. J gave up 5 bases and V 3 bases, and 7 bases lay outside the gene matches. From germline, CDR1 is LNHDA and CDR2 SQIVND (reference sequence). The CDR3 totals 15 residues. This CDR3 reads CASSILGLGEDTQYF. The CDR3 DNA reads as TGTGCCAGTAGTATCCTGGGACTAGGGGAAGATACGCAGTATTTT.

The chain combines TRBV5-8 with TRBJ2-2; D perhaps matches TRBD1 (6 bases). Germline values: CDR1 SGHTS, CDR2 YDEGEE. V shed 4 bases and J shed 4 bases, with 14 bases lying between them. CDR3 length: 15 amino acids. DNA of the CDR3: TGTGCCAGCAGCCTCGACAGGTCGTTCACCGGGGAGCTGTTTTTT. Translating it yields CASSLDRSFTGELFF. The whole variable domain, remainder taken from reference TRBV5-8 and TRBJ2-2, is EAGVTQSPTHLIKTRGQQATLRCSPISGHTSVYWYQQALGLGLQFLLWYDEGEERNRGNFPPRFSGRQFPNYSSELNVNALELEDSALYLCASSLDRSFTGELFFGEGSRLTVL.

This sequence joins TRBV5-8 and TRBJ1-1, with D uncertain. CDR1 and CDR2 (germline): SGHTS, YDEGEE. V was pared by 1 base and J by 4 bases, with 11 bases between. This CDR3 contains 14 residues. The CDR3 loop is CASSLLTEFTEAFF. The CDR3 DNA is TGTGCCAGCAGCTTGCTAACGGAGTTCACTGAAGCTTTCTTT. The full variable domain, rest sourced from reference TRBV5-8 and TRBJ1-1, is EAGVTQSPTHLIKTRGQQATLRCSPISGHTSVYWYQQALGLGLQFLLWYDEGEERNRGNFPPRFSGRQFPNYSSELNVNALELEDSALYLCASSLLTEFTEAFFGQGTRLTVV.

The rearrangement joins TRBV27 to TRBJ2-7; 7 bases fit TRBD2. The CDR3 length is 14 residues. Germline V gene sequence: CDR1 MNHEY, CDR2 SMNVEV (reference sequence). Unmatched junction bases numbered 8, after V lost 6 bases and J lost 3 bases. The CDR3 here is CASRKLAIDYEQYF. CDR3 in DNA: TGTGCCAGCAGGAAACTAGCGATCGACTACGAGCAGTACTTC.

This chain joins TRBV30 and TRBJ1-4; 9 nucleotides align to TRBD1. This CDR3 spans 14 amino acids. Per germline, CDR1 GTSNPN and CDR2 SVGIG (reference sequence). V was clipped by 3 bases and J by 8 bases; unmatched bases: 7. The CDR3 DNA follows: TGTGCCTGGAGACTGACAGGGGGGAACGAAAAACTGTTTTTT. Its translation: CAWRLTGGNEKLFF. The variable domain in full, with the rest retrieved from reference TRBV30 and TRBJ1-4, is SQTIHQWPATLVQPVGSPLSLECTVEGTSNPNLYWYRQAAGRGLQLLFYSVGIGQISSEVPQNLSASRPQDRQFILSSKKLLLSDSGFYLCAWRLTGGNEKLFFGSGTQLSVL.

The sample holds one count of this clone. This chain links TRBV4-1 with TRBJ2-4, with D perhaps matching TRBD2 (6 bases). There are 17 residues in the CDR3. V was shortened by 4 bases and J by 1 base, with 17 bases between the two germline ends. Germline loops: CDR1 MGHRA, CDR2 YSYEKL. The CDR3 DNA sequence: TGCGCCAGCAGCCTACAGGAGGGGCCCTCGGCCAAAAACATTCAGTACTTC. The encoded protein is CASSLQEGPSAKNIQYF.